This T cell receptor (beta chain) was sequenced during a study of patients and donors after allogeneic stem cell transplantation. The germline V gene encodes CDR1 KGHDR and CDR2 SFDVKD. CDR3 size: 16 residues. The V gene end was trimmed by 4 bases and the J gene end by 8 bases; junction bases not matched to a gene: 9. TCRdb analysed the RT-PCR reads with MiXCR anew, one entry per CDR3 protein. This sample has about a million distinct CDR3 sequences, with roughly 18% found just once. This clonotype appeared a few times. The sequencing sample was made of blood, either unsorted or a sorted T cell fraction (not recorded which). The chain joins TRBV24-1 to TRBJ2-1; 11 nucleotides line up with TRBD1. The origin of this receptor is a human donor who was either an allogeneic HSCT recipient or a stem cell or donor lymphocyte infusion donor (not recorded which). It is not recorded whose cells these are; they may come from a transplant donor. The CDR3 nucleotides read TGTGCCACCAGTGACCCCGGACAGGGGGCTTCAGATGAGCAGTTCTTC. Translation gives CATSDPGQGASDEQFF.